This TCR beta chain was captured in a study of CD8 T cells in Susac syndrome. A note on this clonotype: Its antigen is still unknown.

Germline values: CDR1 MNHEY, CDR2 SVGAGI. With 2 bases clipped from V and 5 bases from J, the junction kept 5 bases outside the gene matches. CDR3 length: 16 amino acids. Study-wide results and limits: None of the CD4+ T cell repertoires in Susac syndrome showed clonal expansion.

An amount of RNA that ranged from roughly 0.45 to 1 ug was reverse transcribed with random hexamers. Across 54 Vbeta and 13 Jbeta, immunoSEQ multiplex PCR amplified TCR beta CDR3. TCRdb reprocessed the immunoSEQ multiplex PCR reads via MiXCR and lists one record per CDR3 protein. This table has roughly 150,000 distinct CDR3 sequences, 85% to 95% appearing once. Sequencing of TCR beta, carried out with a high-throughput approach, was applied to CD8+ and CD4+ T cells from the blood. The TEMRA cells underwent FACS enrichment, while the CD8+ and CD4+ T cells underwent negative isolation. The chain combines TRBV6-5 with TRBJ2-7; 14 bases align to TRBD2. The sequence derives from a human donor with Susac syndrome. The sequenced sample consisted of CD4+ T cells from PBMCs. The DNA of the CDR3 is TGTGCCAGCAGTTACAGGGGACTAGCGGGAGTGGACGAGCAGTACTTC. It encodes CASSYRGLAGVDEQYF.